Listed below are T cell receptor beta chains from one sample, sequenced in a study of OX40 agonist ivuxolimab in advanced cancers. Produced via immunoSEQ multiplex PCR; TCRdb's table is partial and in-frame only. The top ten hold around 2.4% of the sample, which has roughly 35,000 clones, about 85% seen once. Sequences were derived from CD4+ or CD8+ T cells sorted from blood, sampled in a trial of the OX40 agonist ivuxolimab. Receptors were obtained from an adult with an advanced solid tumor such as melanoma, head and neck, liver or kidney cancer. Both conserved end residues are part of each CDR3. The D gene is left open where the match is weak. Rows may omit the clone size; those that give it use once, few, many or a size class.

v_gene	j_gene	abundance	d_gene	CDR3nt	CDR3aa
TRBV27	TRBJ2-7	.	.	TGTGCCAGCAGTCCCCGGCAAGCTAGTTACGAGCAGTACTTC	CASSPRQASYEQYF
TRBV11-1	TRBJ2-5	.	.	TGTGCCAGCAGCTTATTCCCCGGGCCGGGGGTAAGAGAGACCCAGTACTTC	CASSLFPGPGVRETQYF
TRBV30	TRBJ2-6	.	.	TGTGCCTGGACCTGGGTCAGGCCGACTGGGGCCAACGTCCTGACTTTC	CAWTWVRPTGANVLTF
TRBV19	TRBJ1-4	.	.	TGTGCCAGTAGCGTACAGGGCGTTGGAACTAATGAAAAACTGTTTTTT	CASSVQGVGTNEKLFF
TRBV19	TRBJ1-1	.	TRBD1	TGTGCCAGTACCAGGACAGGGTGGACGACGAACACTGAAGCTTTCTTT	CASTRTGWTTNTEAFF
TRBV4-1	TRBJ1-2	.	.	TGCGCCAGCAGCCAAGATCACAGGGTTGGCTACACCTTC	CASSQDHRVGYTF
TRBV19	TRBJ2-3	.	.	TGTGCCAGTAGGACTAGAATGAGCACAGATACGCAGTATTTT	CASRTRMSTDTQYF
TRBV5-4	TRBJ2-4	.	.	TGTGCCAGCAGCTTTGAAAGGGGGGACATTCAGTACTTC	CASSFERGDIQYF
TRBV4-3	TRBJ2-7	.	TRBD2	TGCGCCAGCAGCCAATTGGGTAGCGGGGGTGGGTACGAGCAGTACTTC	CASSQLGSGGGYEQYF
TRBV7-9	TRBJ1-1	.	.	TGTGCCAGCAGCCTCCGAGCCGGGGGGGGGAACACTGAAGCTTTCTTT	CASSLRAGGGNTEAFF
TRBV7-9	TRBJ1-3	.	.	TGTGCCAGCAGCGCGGGGACGTCTGGAAACACCATATATTTT	CASSAGTSGNTIYF
TRBV18	TRBJ1-3	.	.	TGTGCCAGCTCGCCGACAGCTACGATCTCTGGAAACACCATATATTTT	CASSPTATISGNTIYF
TRBV6-5	TRBJ2-5	.	TRBD1	TGTGCCAGCAGTTACTCTGGGACAGGGGTACCAGAGACCCAGTACTTC	CASSYSGTGVPETQYF
TRBV30	TRBJ2-3	.	TRBD2	TGTGCCCTCCGCCGGGACTACAGCACAGATACGCAGTATTTT	CALRRDYSTDTQYF
TRBV5-6	TRBJ1-5	.	TRBD1	TGTGCCAGCAGCTCAGGGGGCGATCAGCCCCAGCATTTT	CASSSGGDQPQHF
TRBV5-4	TRBJ1-6	few	.	TGTGCCAGCAGCTCTCTCGAACAGGGCGGGTCACCCCTCCACTTT	CASSSLEQGGSPLHF
TRBV4-2	TRBJ1-2	.	.	TGTGCCAGCAGCCAAGCCCGCGGGGCCCAAAGGAGTTATGGCTACACCTTC	CASSQARGAQRSYGYTF
TRBV11-3	TRBJ2-1	.	TRBD2	TGTGCCAGCAGCTTGGAACGGGGGGGCCGTCCAACTCGGAATGAGCAGTTCTTC	CASSLERGGRPTRNEQFF
TRBV4-3	TRBJ1-5	.	.	TGCGCCAGCACGGGCCGTTCCGATCAGCCCCAGCATTTT	CASTGRSDQPQHF
TRBV5-1	TRBJ2-7	.	TRBD1	TGCGCCAGCAGCTTGGGGTTGGCGGACAGGGGTGGCGAGCAGTACTTC	CASSLGLADRGGEQYF
TRBV7-9	TRBJ1-4	.	.	TGTGCCAGCAGCTTCGCATCCCCATCTAATGAAAAACTGTTTTTT	CASSFASPSNEKLFF
TRBV29-1	TRBJ1-1	.	.	TGCAGTGCCGGCCAGGGAGGGCCTGAAGCTTTCTTT	CSAGQGGPEAFF
TRBV27	TRBJ2-3	once	.	TGTGCCAGCAGTTACCCGGACTTGAATACGCAGTATTTT	CASSYPDLNTQYF
TRBV11-2	TRBJ2-5	.	.	TGTGCCAGCAGCGATACAGGGCGGGAATTAGAGACCCAGTACTTC	CASSDTGRELETQYF
TRBV19	TRBJ1-3	.	.	TGTGCCAGTAGCCAAGACCGGGCTGGAAACACCATATATTTT	CASSQDRAGNTIYF
TRBV7-2	TRBJ2-3	.	TRBD2	TGTGCCAGCAGCTCGTTTAGCGGGGTACCCACAGATACGCAGTATTTT	CASSSFSGVPTDTQYF
TRBV11-1	TRBJ2-7	.	TRBD1	TGTGCCAGCAGCCTTAGAGATCGTGGGACAGGCTTTAGTCAGTACGAGCAGTACTTC	CASSLRDRGTGFSQYEQYF
TRBV19	TRBJ2-7	.	.	TGTGCCAGTAGTATCCGGCAGGGAGGATCCTACGAGCAGTACTTC	CASSIRQGGSYEQYF
TRBV10-1	TRBJ2-7	.	.	TGCGCCAGCAGTGACGTATCGGGACTGACCCTGACCGAGCAGTACTTC	CASSDVSGLTLTEQYF
TRBV19	TRBJ2-1	.	.	TGTGCCTACCCAACTCGGACTGCCCCTAGGAATGAGCAGTTCTTC	CAYPTRTAPRNEQFF
TRBV6-5	TRBJ2-7	.	TRBD1	TGTGCCAGCAGCCGGGACAGCTACTACGAGCAGTACTTC	CASSRDSYYEQYF
TRBV6-6	TRBJ1-2	.	.	TGTGCCAGCAGTTCCGTGAATTATGGCTACACCTTC	CASSSVNYGYTF
TRBV6-6	TRBJ1-3	.	.	TGTGCCAGCAGTCGTTCTCAGGGGCTTGGAAACACCATATATTTT	CASSRSQGLGNTIYF
TRBV19	TRBJ2-5	.	.	TGTGCCAGTAGCCCCTTAGTGGCAGGCCAAGAGACCCAGTACTTC	CASSPLVAGQETQYF
TRBV7-8	TRBJ2-7	once	.	TGTGCCAGCAGCTTAGCGTCAGGCAGACGGGACGAGCAGTACTTC	CASSLASGRRDEQYF
TRBV5-8	TRBJ1-2	.	.	TGTGCCAGCAGCCAAGATTCCACAACCTATGGCTACACCTTC	CASSQDSTTYGYTF
TRBV2	TRBJ2-3	.	.	TGTGCCAGCAGTGAAGGGGCAGATACGCAGTATTTT	CASSEGADTQYF
TRBV6-5	TRBJ1-1	.	TRBD1	TGTGCCAGCACCAGGGGGGGCAGCACTGAAGCTTTCTTT	CASTRGGSTEAFF
TRBV7-3	TRBJ1-5	.	TRBD1	TGTGCCAGCAGCTTAAAGGGACAGGGAGAGGGCTATAGCAATCAGCCCCAGCATTTT	CASSLKGQGEGYSNQPQHF
TRBV5-4	TRBJ2-1	.	TRBD2	TGTGCCAGCAGCTCCAAGCGGGGCTCCTACAATGAGCAGTTCTTC	CASSSKRGSYNEQFF
TRBV9	TRBJ2-7	.	TRBD2	TGTGCCAGCAGCCGTAGCGGGGGAGGGAACGAGCAGTACTTC	CASSRSGGGNEQYF
TRBV5-6	TRBJ2-7	.	.	TGTGCCAGCAGCCTTCTAGTACCGGGCTCCTACGAGCAGTACTTC	CASSLLVPGSYEQYF
TRBV28	TRBJ1-5	.	.	TGTGCCGCCCACGGAGGGCGGGACAATCAGCCCCAGCATTTT	CAAHGGRDNQPQHF
TRBV7-9	TRBJ1-3	.	TRBD1	TGTGCCAGCAGCTATGACAGGGCTGGAAACACCATATATTTT	CASSYDRAGNTIYF
TRBV11-2	TRBJ2-5	.	.	TGTGCCAGCAGCTTAGGTGGAGGGGGTCAAGGGACCCAGTACTTC	CASSLGGGGQGTQYF
TRBV4-1	TRBJ2-3	.	.	TGCGCCAGCAGCCAAGAAGGGCAAGACACAGATACGCAGTATTTT	CASSQEGQDTDTQYF
TRBV29-1	TRBJ2-7	.	.	TGCAGCGTCGATACCGGAACAGGGAGGGTCGAGCAGTACTTC	CSVDTGTGRVEQYF
TRBV7-2	TRBJ2-7	few	TRBD1	TGTGCCAGCAGCCCCGCAGGGGGCGGCTACGAGCAGTACTTC	CASSPAGGGYEQYF
TRBV5-6	TRBJ1-3	.	TRBD1	TGTGCCAGCAGCGGACCGGGACAGGGTGATGGAAACACCATATATTTT	CASSGPGQGDGNTIYF
TRBV21-1	TRBJ2-1	.	.	TGTGCCAGCAGCTCCTTGACTAGCGGGGGAAGCTGTTTCAATGAGCAGTTCTTC	CASSSLTSGGSCFNEQFF
TRBV4-3	TRBJ2-3	.	TRBD1	TGCGCCAGCAGCCAAGGAGGTACGCCATCGGGACAGGGACAGTATTTT	CASSQGGTPSGQGQYF
TRBV7-6	TRBJ1-2	few	.	TGTGCCAGCAGCTTATCGGGAGCGGAGGGCTACACCTTC	CASSLSGAEGYTF